The clone carrying this T cell receptor (beta chain) was found a few times. What it binds is unknown. Peptide-pool stimulation followed by sequencing identified expanded antigen-specific CD4+ clonotypes in the ViraFEST assay. Following an approximately ten-day culture, CD4+ T cells were purified. Confirmation by PCR established that the person had SARS-CoV-2 infection between March and December 2020. It was with about 10 IU/ml IL-2 and around 10 ug/ml peptides that about 2 million PBMC per well were cultured. Researchers swapped half the medium for IL-2 medium on both days 3 and 7. The record originates from a study of vaccination effects on CD4 cells after COVID-19. Assay used: immunoSEQ multiplex PCR; TCRdb lists only in-frame clones, some missing. The profile shows about 20,000 clones, 70% to 85% of them singletons. Study findings and constraints: Few convalescent patients, and no early post-infection timepoints, were available to the study. Pronounced clonal contraction occurred in clones induced by infection and by vaccine late after vaccination.

This clonotype originated in a human donor who had a prior SARS-CoV-2 infection. This specimen consisted of CD4+ T cells from PBMCs cultured with a peptide pool, obtained before COVID-19 vaccination.

The CDR3 protein is CASSLLRASGNTIYF. In DNA, the CDR3 is TGTGCCAGCAGCTTATTGAGGGCGAGTGGAAACACCATATATTTT. V gene TRBV7-9 combines with J gene TRBJ1-3; D ambiguous. Germline CDR1 and CDR2: SEHNR and FQNEAQ (reference sequence). Trimming pared 2 bases from V and 3 bases from J, leaving 11 bases between. The CDR3 totals 15 residues.